These T cell receptor beta chains were read from a single sample in a study of shared clonotypes between healthy human individuals. Assay used: immunoSEQ multiplex PCR; TCRdb lists only in-frame clones, some missing. Of more than 550,000 clones listed, 92% were seen once; the top ten hold about 24%. The specimen was naive CD8+ T cells sorted from blood. These receptors were obtained from a man younger than 40 in good health. Each CDR3 is given with its conserved first and last residue. The order of the fields is D gene, J gene, clone size, V gene, CDR3 protein, CDR3 DNA. A D gene is named only where the DNA matches it firmly. Size is omitted from some rows. Given values are once, few, many or a class for expanded clones.

>NA|TRBJ2-7|NA|TRBV9
CASSVDGTTYEQYF
TGTGCCAGCAGCGTAGACGGGACGACCTACGAGCAGTACTTC
>TRBD1|TRBJ2-7|NA|TRBV2
CASSAPGTGITYEQYF
TGTGCCAGCAGTGCCCCCGGGACAGGGATAACCTACGAGCAGTACTTC
>NA|TRBJ2-7|NA|TRBV5-1
CASSLERGASDEQYF
TGCGCCAGCAGCTTGGAAAGGGGAGCGAGCGACGAGCAGTACTTC
>NA|TRBJ1-4|NA|TRBV4-3
CASSQDLRATNEKLFF
TGCGCCAGCAGCCAAGATCTTAGGGCCACTAATGAAAAACTGTTTTTT
>NA|TRBJ2-3|NA|TRBV7-6
CASSLAGPSTDTQYF
TGTGCCAGCAGCTTAGCGGGGCCCAGCACAGATACGCAGTATTTT
>NA|TRBJ2-6|NA|TRBV5-1
CASSPDMAGANVLTF
TGCGCCAGCAGCCCAGACATGGCTGGGGCCAACGTCCTGACTTTC
>TRBD2|TRBJ2-7|NA|TRBV7-9
CASSLATFGLASYEQYF
TGTGCCAGCAGCTTAGCGACATTTGGACTAGCGAGCTACGAGCAGTACTTC
>TRBD2|TRBJ2-1|NA|TRBV7-9
CASELAGHEQFF
TGTGCCAGCGAACTAGCGGGACATGAGCAGTTCTTC
>NA|TRBJ2-2|once|TRBV29-1
CSVEGRTGELFF
TGCAGCGTTGAAGGTCGAACCGGGGAGCTGTTTTTT
>NA|TRBJ2-5|NA|TRBV27
CASSYTRGGETQYF
TGTGCCAGCAGTTATACGAGGGGGGGGGAGACCCAGTACTTC
>TRBD2|TRBJ2-2|NA|TRBV7-2
CASSYTSGNTGELFF
TGTGCCAGCAGCTATACTAGCGGAAACACCGGGGAGCTGTTTTTT
>NA|TRBJ1-2|NA|TRBV9
CASSVGQSGLNYGYTF
TGTGCCAGCAGCGTAGGCCAGTCGGGCCTCAACTATGGCTACACCTTC
>TRBD1|TRBJ2-1|NA|TRBV11-3
CASSLRTGDEQFF
TGTGCCAGCAGCTTAAGGACAGGGGATGAGCAGTTCTTC
>TRBD1|TRBJ1-2|NA|TRBV7-9
CASRQGAAGYTF
TGTGCCAGCAGACAGGGGGCCGCTGGCTACACCTTC
>NA|TRBJ2-7|NA|TRBV7-6
CASSRTGGAPAGEQYF
TGTGCCAGCAGCCGAACCGGTGGGGCTCCCGCCGGCGAGCAGTACTTC
>NA|TRBJ2-5|NA|TRBV7-9
CASSPQRGWSQETQYF
TGTGCCAGCAGCCCCCAACGCGGGTGGAGCCAAGAGACCCAGTACTTC
>NA|TRBJ2-7|NA|TRBV7-9
CASSSPISYEQYF
TGTGCCAGCAGCTCCCCGATATCTTACGAGCAGTACTTC
>TRBD2|TRBJ2-1|NA|TRBV27
CASSLGGGNNEQFF
TGTGCCAGCAGTTTGGGCGGGGGAAACAATGAGCAGTTCTTC
>NA|TRBJ2-2|NA|TRBV5-4
CASSYGNTGELFF
TGTGCCAGCAGCTATGGGAACACCGGGGAGCTGTTTTTT
>TRBD1|TRBJ1-3|NA|TRBV9
CASSITRTGSGNTIYF
TGTGCCAGCAGCATTACCCGGACAGGCTCTGGAAACACCATATATTTT
>NA|TRBJ2-1|NA|TRBV12-5
CASGLDDYNEQFF
TGTGCTAGTGGTTTGGACGACTACAATGAGCAGTTCTTC
>TRBD1|TRBJ1-5|NA|TRBV28
CASIPVPGQGRGQPQHF
TGTGCCAGCATCCCCGTACCGGGACAGGGGAGAGGTCAGCCCCAGCATTTT
>NA|TRBJ2-3|NA|TRBV4-1
CASSQFTELSTDTQYF
TGCGCCAGCAGCCAGTTCACAGAACTTAGCACAGATACGCAGTATTTT
>NA|TRBJ2-7|NA|TRBV28
CACQGLAYEQYF
TGTGCCTGCCAAGGTTTAGCCTACGAGCAGTACTTC
>NA|TRBJ2-1|NA|TRBV15
CATSRVHDNNEQFF
TGTGCCACCAGCAGAGTCCACGACAACAATGAGCAGTTCTTC
>TRBD1|TRBJ1-1|NA|TRBV7-6
CASSPNSGTGALGAEAFF
TGTGCCAGCAGCCCAAACTCCGGGACAGGGGCGCTAGGTGCTGAAGCTTTCTTT
>NA|TRBJ2-7|NA|TRBV9
CASSADSRTHTYEQYF
TGTGCCAGCAGCGCTGATTCCCGGACACACACCTACGAGCAGTACTTC
>NA|TRBJ2-1|NA|TRBV18
CASSPSGTTSYNEQFF
TGTGCCAGCTCACCATCCGGGACAACTTCCTACAATGAGCAGTTCTTC
>NA|TRBJ2-1|NA|TRBV15
CATSGDETSEQFF
TGTGCCACCAGCGGGGACGAAACGAGTGAGCAGTTCTTC
>NA|TRBJ1-1|NA|TRBV7-6
CASSFSVGSRNTEAFF
TGTGCCAGCAGCTTTAGTGTGGGGTCGAGAAACACTGAAGCTTTCTTT
>NA|TRBJ1-4|NA|TRBV5-6
CASSRGRTNEKLFF
TGTGCCAGCAGCCGAGGCCGAACTAATGAAAAACTGTTTTTT
>NA|TRBJ2-1|NA|TRBV30
CAWSADGGSYNEQFF
TGTGCCTGGAGCGCGGACGGCGGCTCCTACAATGAGCAGTTCTTC
>NA|TRBJ2-7|NA|TRBV6-5
CASSYSFEDAEQYF
TGTGCCAGCAGTTACTCGTTTGAGGACGCCGAGCAGTACTTC
>NA|TRBJ1-1|NA|TRBV7-2
CASSPHGSRIGGTEAFF
TGTGCCAGCAGCCCCCATGGGTCCCGGATCGGTGGCACTGAAGCTTTCTTT
>TRBD2|TRBJ2-3|NA|TRBV2
CASSETGLAGAKQYF
TGTGCCAGCAGTGAAACTGGACTAGCGGGAGCCAAGCAGTATTTT
>TRBD2|TRBJ2-2|NA|TRBV11-2
CASSFSVAGGSRGTGELFF
TGTGCCAGCAGCTTTTCGGTAGCGGGAGGGTCGCGGGGCACCGGGGAGCTGTTTTTT
>NA|TRBJ2-1|NA|TRBV29-1
CSVEGTSSYNEQFF
TGCAGCGTTGAAGGAACTAGCAGCTACAATGAGCAGTTCTTC
>NA|TRBJ2-1|NA|TRBV25-1
CASSENNEQFF
TGTGCCAGCAGTGAAAACAATGAGCAGTTCTTC
>TRBD2|TRBJ2-5|NA|TRBV28
CASSKLRTSGTSQETQYF
TGTGCCAGCAGCAAACTCCGGACTAGCGGGACCTCACAAGAGACCCAGTACTTC
>NA|TRBJ2-5|NA|TRBV30
CAWRFRGWETQYF
TGTGCCTGGAGGTTCCGGGGTTGGGAGACCCAGTACTTC
>NA|TRBJ2-3|once|TRBV29-1
CSVAPQGSTDTQYF
TGCAGCGTTGCCCCCCAGGGGAGCACAGATACGCAGTATTTT
>NA|TRBJ2-1|NA|TRBV21-1
CASSKRRGGLAAYNEQFF
TGTGCCAGCAGCAAACGGAGAGGGGGACTAGCGGCCTACAATGAGCAGTTCTTC
>TRBD1|TRBJ2-7|NA|TRBV5-8
CASSLGRGRHEQYF
TGTGCCAGCAGCTTAGGAAGGGGGCGCCACGAGCAGTACTTC
>TRBD2|TRBJ2-2|NA|TRBV4-2
CASRPPSGTTGELFF
TGTGCCAGTCGGCCGCCTAGCGGGACGACCGGGGAGCTGTTTTTT
>NA|TRBJ1-4|NA|TRBV6-5
CASSYGASNEKLFF
TGTGCCAGCAGTTACGGGGCCTCTAATGAAAAACTGTTTTTT
>NA|TRBJ1-1|NA|TRBV6-6
CASSYSIGSNTEAFF
TGTGCCAGCAGTTACTCGATCGGGAGTAACACTGAAGCTTTCTTT
>NA|TRBJ2-3|NA|TRBV10-3
CAISGDLNEDTQYF
TGTGCCATCAGTGGGGACCTAAATGAAGATACGCAGTATTTT
>TRBD2|TRBJ2-3|NA|TRBV7-8
CASRPLAGGPDTQYF
TGTGCCAGCAGGCCACTAGCGGGAGGGCCAGATACGCAGTATTTT
>TRBD2|TRBJ2-7|NA|TRBV7-7
CASSLEVAGGNDEQYF
TGTGCTAGCAGCTTAGAGGTAGCGGGAGGGAACGACGAGCAGTACTTC
>NA|TRBJ2-7|NA|TRBV6-6
CASSYPEQGRYEQYF
TGTGCCAGCAGTTACCCCGAACAGGGCCGCTACGAGCAGTACTTC
>NA|TRBJ2-7|NA|TRBV4-1
CASSQDLLTGPRYEQYF
TGCGCCAGCAGCCAAGATCTCTTGACGGGCCCTAGGTACGAGCAGTACTTC
>NA|TRBJ1-1|few|TRBV5-4
CASINEEQGTEAFF
TGTGCCAGCATCAATGAAGAACAAGGCACTGAAGCTTTCTTT
>TRBD2|TRBJ2-3|NA|TRBV11-2
CASSFGGAGDTQYF
TGTGCCAGCAGCTTCGGGGGGGCGGGAGATACGCAGTATTTT
>NA|TRBJ2-5|NA|TRBV13
CASSLVEGIETQYF
TGTGCCAGCAGCCTAGTGGAGGGGATAGAGACCCAGTACTTC
>TRBD1|TRBJ2-3|NA|TRBV19
CASSITGGADTQYF
TGTGCCAGTAGTATTACAGGGGGAGCAGATACGCAGTATTTT